A selection of T cell receptor beta chains follows, all from one sample in a study of T-cell memory formation after mild COVID-19. TCRdb called the 5' RACE reads again in MiXCR, with one record for every CDR3 protein. In the table there are about 160,000 distinct CDR3 sequences, roughly 31% of which are singletons. Material: PBMCs or a T cell subset sorted from them (not recorded which). These receptors came from an adult woman who had mild COVID-19 (a few samples of this study predate the infection). Cell type and time point are not known. Both conserved end residues are part of each CDR3.

TRBV24-1,TRBJ2-6,CATSDPGGTGANVLTF
TRBV7-2,TRBJ2-3,CASNLAGGRDTQYF
TRBV6-1,TRBJ2-1,CASSENWRYNEQFF
TRBV3-1,TRBJ2-5,CASSQVAPPDF
TRBV29-1,TRBJ1-1,CSVERTVGEAFF
TRBV6-6,TRBJ2-7,CASSPDPGLAGGVRCEQYF
TRBV25-1,TRBJ2-1,CASSGWGASYNEQFF
TRBV6-5,TRBJ1-2,CASSYSGAGSDGYTF
TRBV5-1,TRBJ1-2,CASSLAGQGGTTSF
TRBV4-2,TRBJ2-5,CASSQGTRDQETQYF
TRBV24-1,TRBJ2-2,CATSDFLLANTGELFF
TRBV29-1,TRBJ2-5,CSVEDWTSGETQYF
TRBV11-3,TRBJ2-3,CASSSLAGPDTQYF
TRBV29-1,TRBJ2-1,CSVRPQGGLAGSSYNEQFF
TRBV4-1,TRBJ2-1,CASSQLGLAGGPSSYNEQFF
TRBV7-2,TRBJ2-7,CASSLGDIPLSSYEQYF
TRBV5-6,TRBJ2-1,CASSLEGQVIVYNEQFF
TRBV12-3/TRBV12-4,TRBJ2-7,CASSRPLGRERYEQYF
TRBV7-2,TRBJ2-5,CASSFGGVETQYF
TRBV10-3,TRBJ1-1,CAISETGGTEAFF
TRBV6-5,TRBJ2-7,CASTERSRGVYEQYF
TRBV10-3,TRBJ2-1,CAIRLAGEQFF
TRBV12-3/TRBV12-4,TRBJ2-1,CASSFRGQTNEQFF
TRBV20-1,TRBJ1-3,CSARDARTNSGNTIYF
TRBV4-1,TRBJ1-4,CASSQPTRDTNEKLFF
TRBV12-3/TRBV12-4,TRBJ1-1,CASREQTGAWTEAFF
TRBV7-2,TRBJ2-7,CASSSFSGKSYEQYF
TRBV24-1,TRBJ2-1,CATSEPYSRVSSYNEQFF
TRBV27,TRBJ2-7,CASSKRGGQTYEQYF